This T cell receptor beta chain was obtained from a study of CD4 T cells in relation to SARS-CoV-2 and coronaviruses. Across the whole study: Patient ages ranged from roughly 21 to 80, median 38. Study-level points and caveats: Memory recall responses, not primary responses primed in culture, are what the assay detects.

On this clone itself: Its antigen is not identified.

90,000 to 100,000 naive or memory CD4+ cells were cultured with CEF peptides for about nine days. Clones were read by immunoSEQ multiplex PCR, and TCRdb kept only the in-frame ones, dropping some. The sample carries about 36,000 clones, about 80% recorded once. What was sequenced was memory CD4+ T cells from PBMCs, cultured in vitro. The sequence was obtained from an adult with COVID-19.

The CDR3 DNA reads TGTGCCAGCAGTTTATCTGCTTGGGGCGGGAGTAGGGCAGATACGCAGTATTTT. Translation: CASSLSAWGGSRADTQYF. V and J are TRBV27 and TRBJ2-3; 7 nucleotides match TRBD2. Trimming removed 0 bases from V and 4 bases from J; junction bases left unmatched: 13. The length of the CDR3 is 18 residues. CDR1 MNHEY and CDR2 SMNVEV come from the germline V gene (reference sequence).